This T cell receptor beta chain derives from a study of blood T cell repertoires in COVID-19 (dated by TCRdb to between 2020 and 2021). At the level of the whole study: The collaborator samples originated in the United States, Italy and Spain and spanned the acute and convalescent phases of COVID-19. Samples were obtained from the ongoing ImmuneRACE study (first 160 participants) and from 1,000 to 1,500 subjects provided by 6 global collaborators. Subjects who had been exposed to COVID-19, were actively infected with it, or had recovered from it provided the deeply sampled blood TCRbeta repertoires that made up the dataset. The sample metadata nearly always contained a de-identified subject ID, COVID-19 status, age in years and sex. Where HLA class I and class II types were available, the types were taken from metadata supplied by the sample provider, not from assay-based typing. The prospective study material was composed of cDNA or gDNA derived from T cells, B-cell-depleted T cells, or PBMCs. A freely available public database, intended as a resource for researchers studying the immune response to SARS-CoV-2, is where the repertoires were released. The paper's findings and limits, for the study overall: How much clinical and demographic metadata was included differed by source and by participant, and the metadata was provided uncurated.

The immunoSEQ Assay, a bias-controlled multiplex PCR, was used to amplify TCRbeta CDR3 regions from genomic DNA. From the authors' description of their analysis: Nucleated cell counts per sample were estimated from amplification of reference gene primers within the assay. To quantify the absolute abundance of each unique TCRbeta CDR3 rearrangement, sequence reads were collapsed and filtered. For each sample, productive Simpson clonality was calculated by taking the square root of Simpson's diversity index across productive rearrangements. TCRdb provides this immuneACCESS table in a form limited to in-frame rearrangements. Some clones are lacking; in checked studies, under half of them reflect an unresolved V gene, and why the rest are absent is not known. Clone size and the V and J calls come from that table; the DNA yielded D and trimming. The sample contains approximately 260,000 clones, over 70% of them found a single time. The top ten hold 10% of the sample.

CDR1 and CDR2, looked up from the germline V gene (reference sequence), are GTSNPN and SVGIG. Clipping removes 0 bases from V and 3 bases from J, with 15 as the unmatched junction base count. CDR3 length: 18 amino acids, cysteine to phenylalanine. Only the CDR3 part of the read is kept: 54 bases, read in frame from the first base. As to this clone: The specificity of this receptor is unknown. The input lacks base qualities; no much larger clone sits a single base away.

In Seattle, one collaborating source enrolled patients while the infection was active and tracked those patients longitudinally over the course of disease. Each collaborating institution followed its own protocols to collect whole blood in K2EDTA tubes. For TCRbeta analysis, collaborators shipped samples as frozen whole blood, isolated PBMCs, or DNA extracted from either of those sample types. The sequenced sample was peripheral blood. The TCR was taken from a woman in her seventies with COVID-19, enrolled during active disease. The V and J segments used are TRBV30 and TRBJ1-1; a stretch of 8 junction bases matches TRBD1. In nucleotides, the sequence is TGTGCCTGGAGTGTATTTTCCGCCCAGGGGGCAAATGACACTGAAGCTTTCTTT. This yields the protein CAWSVFSAQGANDTEAFF.